These 7 T cell receptor beta chains originate from one sample sequenced in a study of PD-1 blockade in mismatch repair-deficient tumors (dated by TCRdb to about 2017). Libraries were built with the immunoSEQ multiplex PCR assay. In its TCRdb copy, this immuneACCESS table keeps in-frame sequences only and misses some clones. Where compared with another copy, unresolved V genes explain less than half of these, and the others have no known cause. The sample table records more than 30,000 clones; around 83% of these occur just once. Clones ranked in the top ten supply around 4.2% of the sample. Sequencing used peripheral blood, obtained around 76 weeks after starting pembrolizumab. Receptors originate from an adult with mismatch repair-deficient cancer.

The chain recombines TRBV6-6 with TRBJ2-7; 14 bases map to TRBD2. CDR1 is MNHNY and CDR2 is SVGAGI in the germline V gene (reference sequence). The trim removed 4 bases at V and 7 bases at J, leaving 9 bases unmatched. The CDR3 contains 16 residues. The CDR3 loop reads CASSSRTSGRMYEQYF. In DNA, the CDR3 is TGTGCCAGCAGTTCCAGGACTAGCGGGAGGATGTATGAGCAGTACTTC.

This clone has just one count. This chain links TRBV4-1 with TRBJ2-1; 15 nucleotides align to TRBD2. The germline V gene has CDR1 MGHRA and CDR2 YSYEKL. The CDR3 extends over 18 amino acids. The junction had 19 bases not matched to a gene; V was cut back by 11 bases and J by 8 bases. CDR3 sequence (DNA): TGCGCCTCCGAACTCAGGTTAGCGGGACTAGCGGGAGGAGATGAGCAGTTCTTC. Translation gives CASELRLAGLAGGDEQFF.

This clone is labeled as large (0.1 to 1%). The chain employs TRBV4-2 and TRBJ1-3; possible D gene TRBD1, 6 bases. Germline V gene sequence: CDR1 LGHNA, CDR2 YNFKEQ. CDR3 length equals 15 residues. Trimming took off 0 bases at V and 4 bases at J, with 10 bases between the two ends. The CDR3 nucleotides are TGTGCCAGCAGCCAAGATGAGGGGGGAGGAAACACCATATATTTT. Residues: CASSQDEGGGNTIYF.

Only a few counts were recorded for this clone. This rearrangement joins TRBV19 to TRBJ2-1, with D possibly being TRBD2 (7 bases). CDR3 length: 17 amino acids. CDR1 LNHDA and CDR2 SQIVND come from the germline V gene (reference sequence). V was clipped by 3 bases and J by 4 bases, with 19 bases between them. The CDR3 nucleotides are TGTGCCAGTAGTATGGGGGCCGGGACTAACACATACAATGAGCAGTTCTTC. This codes for CASSMGAGTNTYNEQFF. The full variable domain, with the rest looked up from reference TRBV19 and TRBJ2-1, is DGGITQSPKYLFRKEGQNVTLSCEQNLNHDAMYWYRQDPGQGLRLIYYSQIVNDFQKGDIAEGYSVSREKKESFPLTVTSAQKNPTAFYLCASSMGAGTNTYNEQFFGPGTRLTVL.

In this sample, this clone turned up a few times. The chain combines TRBV7-2 with TRBJ2-7, with 8 bases fitting TRBD2. The germline V gene has CDR1 SGHTA and CDR2 FQGNSA. The CDR3 sequence is 15 residues long. V trimming: 4 bases; J trimming: 4 bases; junction bases outside the gene matches: 9. CDR3 sequence (DNA): TGTGCCAGCAGCTACCAAAGCGGGAGTATGTACGAGCAGTACTTC. Amino acid sequence: CASSYQSGSMYEQYF.

The chain recombines TRBV5-8 with TRBJ2-1; 8 nucleotides line up with TRBD2. This CDR3 is 17 amino acids long. V shed 4 bases and J 7 bases; nucleotides not matched to a gene: 16. In germline, CDR1 is SGHTS, CDR2 YDEGEE. CDR3 sequence reads: CASSTWTSLLRSNEQFF. CDR3 in DNA: TGTGCCAGCAGCACTTGGACTAGCCTTTTAAGGAGTAATGAGCAGTTCTTC.

The chain links TRBV10-3 to TRBJ2-1; TRBD1 is a possible D gene (5 bases). V gave up 2 bases and J gave up 4 bases, with 9 bases separating them. Germline loops: CDR1 ENHRY, CDR2 SYGVKD. CDR3 size: 14 residues. The CDR3 reads CAISEGARYNEQFF. In DNA, the CDR3 is TGTGCCATCAGTGAGGGGGCTCGATACAATGAGCAGTTCTTC.